This record covers a single TCR beta chain. Its antigen has not been determined. No per-base quality is available; no much larger clone lies one base away. The sample's time point label, decoded: about 28 days (+/-7) after the second vaccine dose. Because spike-specific TCR depth and breadth did not differ between the two schedules, AZD1222 recipients who got a second dose at roughly 4 weeks were pooled with those who got a second dose at roughly 12 weeks. The vaccinee samples were drawn from two UK trials, COV001 and COV002, one of which was a single-blind randomized controlled phase 2/3 trial testing AZD1222 (ChAdOx1 nCoV-19) in healthy adults. For TCRbeta chain sequencing, PBMC samples from trial participants were taken at day 0 and at day 28 after the second dose. This sample is drawn from a study of T cell responses to AZD1222 COVID-19 vaccine (dated by TCRdb to the early 2020s). Broadly, across the study: TCR sequencing was performed for approximately 240 trial participants, of whom roughly 200 were given two doses of AZD1222 and about 25 were given two doses of MenACWY control vaccine. Trial participants were enrolled by age into subgroups of 18-55, 56-69 and 70-plus years, and around 150, 28 and 57 TCR-sequenced participants, respectively, were included in these subgroups.

Overall study outcomes, separate from this receptor: CD4 TCRs associated with the vaccine covered the entire spike protein, and the dominant responses were in regions 160-218 and 743-854. Spike-specific TCR breadth and depth rose significantly after two AZD1222 doses compared with day 0 and with MenACWY recipients. Because no day 14 peak-response samples were available, the repertoires could be characterized only after the peak T cell response. The 56-69-year group was small, and its depth increase did not reach significance, likely because of low power. Conclusions about previously exposed vaccinees were limited because only six AZD1222 recipients were SARS-CoV-2 seropositive at baseline. Participants were mostly white British and included more females than males, and it was suggested by the authors that clonal diversity may have been underestimated. Reportedly, almost half of the unique spike-specific TCRs recognized epitopes lying outside the regions that are mutated in the B.1.351 and B.1.1.7 variants.

The CDR3 regions of human TCRbeta chains were analyzed by immunosequencing. In the authors' own workflow: Repertoire TCRs were matched against a reference library of SARS-CoV-2-specific TCRs generated with the MIRA antigen-specificity platform. Breadth was defined as the fraction of unique TCRs that were SARS-CoV-2-associated. Depth was defined as the fraction of total T cells that were SARS-CoV-2-associated. Each spike-specific TCR was assigned to its reactive spike region and to a CD4 or CD8 class using the MIRA data. Log10-transformed breadth and depth values were compared by one-way ANOVA with Sidak's multiple comparisons tests. TCRdb re-hosts the immuneACCESS table, in-frame sequences only. Its copies lack some clones; in the studies checked, an unresolved V gene accounts for under half of them, and the cause for the rest is not known. The V and J calls and clone size were taken over from that table, and D and trimming were inferred from the DNA. Counted in this sample were about 180,000 clones; around 90% of them appeared once. The ten largest account for approximately 1.9% of the sample.

The sample was peripheral blood, taken 28 days after the second AZD1222 dose. This TCR was sampled from an adult who received the AZD1222 COVID-19 vaccine.

The DNA sequence reads TGCAGTGCCCAGGGTCTCACTGAAGCTTTCTTT. Its amino acids are CSAQGLTEAFF. Recombination joined TRBV20-1 with TRBJ1-1; the D gene is perhaps TRBD1, from 5 matching bases. V was cut back by 6 bases and J by 4 bases, leaving a gap of 9 bases between them. As encoded in the germline V gene (reference sequence), CDR1 is DFQATT while CDR2 is SNEGSKA. The CDR3, cysteine through phenylalanine, is 11 amino acids long. Of the read, only the CDR3 DNA is kept; its 33 bases are in frame from base 1.